The rows below give T cell receptor beta chains drawn from one sample of a study of shared clonotypes between healthy human individuals. Clones were read by immunoSEQ multiplex PCR, and TCRdb kept only the in-frame ones, dropping some. The top ten clones hold 0.89% of a sample with around 990,000 clones, approximately 77% of them seen once. The sample consisted of memory CD4+ T cells from PBMCs. Source of these receptors: a man aged 18 to 30 in good health. Some clones in this sample may be carry-over from other donors' samples. Both conserved end residues are trimmed from each CDR3.

TRBV7-2 | ASSLVGTGAQDEQY
TRBV11-2 | ASSLDRLAGAMNEQY
TRBV7-3 | ASSPGASAYNEQF
TRBV7-2 | ASSLTPNEQF
TRBV11-2 | AGSLRGPRTSGTRETQY
TRBV14 | ASSLSWGAYEQY
TRBV2 | ASSGDRDIVH
TRBV28 | ASSLLGQGAREQY
TRBV7-2 | ASSPPVGRTPTRQY
TRBV5-4 | ASSTSTDTQY
TRBV9 | ASSVAPNQPQH
TRBV7-8 | ASSFGSGLAYEQY
TRBV6-1 | ASSWRELYNEQF
TRBV28 | ASSPTWGGPQSSYGYT
TRBV7-7 | ASSTGPTGELF
TRBV5-6 | ASSRGNYEQY
TRBV11-2 | ASSPLRDRAYGYT
TRBV28 | ASSAHTPRGSTDTQY
TRBV6-5 | ASSYRQGGRYEQY
TRBV5-4 | ASSPAGTLRETQY
TRBV30 | AWSPTVHTGELF
TRBV2 | ASSVTFLGAEAF
TRBV7-8 | ASSPDRGYGYT
TRBV5-1 | ASSLFSGGSDEQF
TRBV11-2 | ASSGGWASGTQETQY
TRBV6-6 | ASRDRDYGYT
TRBV7-2 | ASSLSGQGEGYT
TRBV19 | ASSTQTGLNTEAF
TRBV6-6 | ASSPRGQGGSYGYT
TRBV4-2 | ASSQASSGSGNEQF
TRBV4-2 | ASKGTTNEKLF
TRBV6-5 | ASSYDRGRANEKLF
TRBV30 | AWSPKTGYRDEKLF
TRBV9 | ASSVATGGATNEKLF
TRBV28 | ASSLFGPWAGGYT
TRBV28 | ASSSPLVGTVRGYT
TRBV10-3 | AISGWGDSGQHRTGELF
TRBV5-1 | ASSEGQGAHEQY
TRBV19 | ASRRGQGVKNTGELF